This TCR beta chain was profiled in a study of OX40 agonist ivuxolimab in advanced cancers. Overall study context: The dose-escalation cohort had hepatocellular carcinoma, melanoma, renal cell or head and neck cancer. Study-wide results and caveats: Low normalized clonal expansion also occurred in some nonresponding patients.

The germline V gene encodes CDR1 KGHSH and CDR2 LQKENI. This CDR3 contains 13 residues. V lost 6 bases, J lost 3 bases, and 11 bases lay in between. Concerning this clone: Its target is unknown.

Patients with autoimmune history or systemic immunosuppression were excluded. Blood sampling took place at baseline, cycle 4 day 1, and cycle 7 day 1. The method was immunoSEQ multiplex PCR; TCRdb's version includes in-frame clones alone and lacks a portion of them. The top ten clones hold 2% to 2.5% of a sample with around 70,000 clones, roughly four fifths of them seen once. The receptor comes from an adult with an advanced solid tumor such as melanoma, head and neck, liver or kidney cancer. The chain recombines TRBV18 with TRBJ1-1, with D perhaps matching TRBD1 (5 bases). Sequenced here: CD4+ or CD8+ T cells sorted from blood, sampled in a trial of the OX40 agonist ivuxolimab. As DNA, the CDR3 is TGTGCCAGCTCCCGCCGGGGGGACACTGAAGCTTTCTTT. Translating gives CASSRRGDTEAFF.